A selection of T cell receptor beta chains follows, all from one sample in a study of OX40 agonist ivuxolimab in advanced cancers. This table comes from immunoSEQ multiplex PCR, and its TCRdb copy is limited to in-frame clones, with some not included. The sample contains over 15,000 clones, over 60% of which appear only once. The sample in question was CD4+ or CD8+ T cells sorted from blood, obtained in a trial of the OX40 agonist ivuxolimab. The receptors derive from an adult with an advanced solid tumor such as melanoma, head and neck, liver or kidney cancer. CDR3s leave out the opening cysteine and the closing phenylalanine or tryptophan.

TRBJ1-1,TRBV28,ASSPIQTVPKPHAF
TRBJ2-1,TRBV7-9,ASSPSAAIYNEQF
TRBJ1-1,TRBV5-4,ASSDNRGEAF
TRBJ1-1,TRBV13,ASSLLSDGPYTEAF
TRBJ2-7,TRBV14,ASSQANRRYEQY
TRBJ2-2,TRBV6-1,ASSDETGVWHGELF
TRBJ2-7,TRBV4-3,ASSQDAQERTYEQY
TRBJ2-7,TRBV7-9,ASSLGQGGYEQY
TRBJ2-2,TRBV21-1,ASSKVKRGWTGELF
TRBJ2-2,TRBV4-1,ASSRVMNTGELF
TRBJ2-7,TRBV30,AWMDRDWAEQY
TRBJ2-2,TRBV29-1,SAGQGNTGELF
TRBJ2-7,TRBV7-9,ASRPGQGVYEQY
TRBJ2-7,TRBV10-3,AISRDPYYEQY
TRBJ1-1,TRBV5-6,ASSLNLWMAENTEAF
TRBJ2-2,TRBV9,ASNRGTGELF
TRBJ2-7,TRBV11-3,ASSRRRGGQGAEQY
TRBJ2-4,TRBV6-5,ASRTGSGIQY
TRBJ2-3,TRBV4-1,ASSQGYGTITTDTQY
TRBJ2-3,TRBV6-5,ASSSGTQY
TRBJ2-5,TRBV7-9,ASSGLAGLFQETQY
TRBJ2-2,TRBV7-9,ASRQNTGELF
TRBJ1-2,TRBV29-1,SVEGTPTGVGGYT
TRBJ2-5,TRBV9,ASSVGTDLRRETQY
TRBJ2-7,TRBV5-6,ASSQTAGEQY
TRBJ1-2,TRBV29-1,SVEGGRANYGYT
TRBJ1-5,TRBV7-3,ASSPGTGGLLSNQPQH
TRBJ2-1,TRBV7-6,ASSLPELPYNEQF
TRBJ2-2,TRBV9,ASTPAGTGNTGELF
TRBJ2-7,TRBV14,ASSQEGGRDEQY
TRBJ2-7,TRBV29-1,SALTGRGPEQY
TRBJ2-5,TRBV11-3,ASSISGTGGRETQY
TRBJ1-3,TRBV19,ATEVGQGGWNTIY
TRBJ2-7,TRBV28,ASSPLGSGQSYEQY
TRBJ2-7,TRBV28,ASSSGQGVTYEQY
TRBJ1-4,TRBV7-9,ASSLTPEPEKLF
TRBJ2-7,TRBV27,ASSSGVGSSYEQY
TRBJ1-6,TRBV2,ASSAGGLTYNSPLH
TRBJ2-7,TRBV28,ASSSLLGFSYEQY
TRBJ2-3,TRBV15,ATSSPGGGLADTQY
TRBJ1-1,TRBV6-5,ASSYEEGLPEAF
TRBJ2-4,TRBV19,ASSIDSLAGVHLAKNIQY
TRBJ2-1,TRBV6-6,ASSYSSVGGNEQF
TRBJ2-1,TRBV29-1,SFLGLSNEQF
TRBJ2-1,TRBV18,ASSTDRVDEQF
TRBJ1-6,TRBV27,ASSLAANNSPLH
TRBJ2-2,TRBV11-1,ASRTDPGELF
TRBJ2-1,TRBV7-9,ASSYSPDEQF
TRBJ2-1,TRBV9,ASSDRGYDEQF
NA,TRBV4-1,ASSQESGYEQY
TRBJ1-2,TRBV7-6,ASSLVPTGANYGYT
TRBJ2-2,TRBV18,ASSSEDTGELF
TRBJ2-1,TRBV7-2,ASSLWDRTTIDNEQF
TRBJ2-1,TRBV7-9,ASSPGGTEQF
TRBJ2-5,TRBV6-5,ASSLQGVGETQY